This is a list of T cell receptor beta chains from one sample in a study of T-cell reconstitution after alpha-beta-depleted transplantation in children. TCRdb redid the calling of the PCR reads with MiXCR, one entry per CDR3 protein. The sample yields 330,000 or so distinct CDR3 sequences, 6% to 10% seen once. Sequenced here: peripheral blood, sampled 360 days after TCRalphabeta/CD19-depleted stem cell transplant. These receptors were obtained from a female patient between 2 and 15 years old who had a stem cell transplant for Fanconi anemia, so the T cells may come from the graft donor. The CDR3 runs from the conserved cysteine through the conserved F or W. A D gene is named only where the DNA matches it firmly. Expanded clones get a size class; other rows say once, few or many, or leave the size out.

TRBV2,TRBJ1-2,TRBD1,few,CASNGQGPYGYTF,TGTGCCAGCAACGGACAGGGCCCCTATGGCTACACCTTC
TRBV5-1,TRBJ1-1,NA,NA,CASSYQLSTEAFF,TGCGCCAGCAGTTACCAGTTGAGCACTGAAGCTTTCTTT
TRBV20-1,TRBJ1-1,NA,NA,CSAPGRGEAFF,TGCAGTGCTCCAGGCCGGGGTGAAGCTTTCTTT
TRBV7-9,TRBJ2-1,TRBD2,few,CASSFELGTSSYNEQFF,TGTGCCAGCAGCTTCGAGTTAGGGACTAGCTCCTACAATGAGCAGTTCTTC
TRBV28,TRBJ2-2,TRBD2,NA,CASLKGGQGEVGELFF,TGTGCCAGCCTAAAGGGAGGGCAGGGTGAGGTCGGGGAGCTGTTTTTT
TRBV28,TRBJ2-3,NA,NA,CASSLSRGHRVPLTDTQYF,TGTGCCAGCAGTTTGAGTAGGGGCCATCGGGTCCCCCTCACAGATACGCAGTATTTT
TRBV28,TRBJ2-3,TRBD2,NA,CASSRTSGGADTQYF,TGTGCCAGCAGCCGCACTAGCGGGGGGGCAGATACGCAGTATTTT
TRBV3-1,TRBJ2-6,NA,NA,CATSQEVRSSGANVLTF,TGTGCCACCAGCCAAGAAGTCCGGAGCTCTGGGGCCAACGTCCTGACTTTC
TRBV20-1,TRBJ2-4,TRBD2,NA,CSAQRASGGVQNIQYF,TGCAGTGCTCAGAGGGCTAGCGGGGGGGTCCAAAACATTCAGTACTTC
TRBV12-3/TRBV12-4,TRBJ2-1,TRBD1,few,CASSTRTGSEQFF,TGTGCCAGCAGTACCCGGACAGGATCTGAGCAGTTCTTC
TRBV3-1,TRBJ1-1,NA,many,CASSQGKHGNTEAFF,TGTGCCAGCAGCCAAGGAAAGCATGGGAACACTGAAGCTTTCTTT
TRBV28,TRBJ2-1,NA,many,CASTKRGSYNEQFF,TGTGCCAGCACGAAGCGAGGGTCCTACAATGAGCAGTTCTTC
TRBV25-1,TRBJ2-3,NA,many,CASSDPGQTDTQYF,TGTGCCAGCAGTGACCCCGGACAGACAGATACGCAGTATTTT
TRBV20-1,TRBJ2-5,TRBD2,few,CSVRTSGGSLCF,TGCAGTGTTAGGACTAGCGGGGGGTCCCTATGCTTC
TRBV20-1,TRBJ2-3,TRBD1,many,CSARAITRGLDTQYF,TGCAGTGCTAGGGCCATCACTAGGGGGCTAGATACGCAGTATTTT
TRBV4-3,TRBJ2-2,NA,many,CASSQELSLARPGELFF,TGCGCCAGCAGCCAAGAGCTGTCGCTAGCGAGGCCCGGGGAGCTGTTTTTT
TRBV29-1,TRBJ2-4,TRBD2,NA,CSAGLAGGANIQYF,TGCAGCGCTGGACTAGCGGGAGGGGCCAACATTCAGTACTTC
TRBV28,TRBJ2-7,NA,NA,CASRPSGMTYEQYF,TGTGCCAGCAGACCCTCGGGTATGACCTACGAGCAGTACTTC
TRBV6-6,TRBJ2-7,TRBD2,few,CASSSSLALEQYF,TGTGCCAGCAGCTCTTCACTAGCGCTGGAGCAGTACTTC
TRBV5-5,TRBJ1-1,TRBD1,NA,CASSLGTGGANTEAFF,TGTGCCAGCAGCTTAGGGACAGGGGGGGCGAACACTGAAGCTTTCTTT
TRBV7-6,TRBJ1-3,NA,few,CASSLSGASGNTIYF,TGTGCCAGCAGCCTCAGCGGGGCCTCTGGAAACACCATATATTTT
TRBV20-1,TRBJ2-5,TRBD2,many,CSAQGEAGASWETQYF,TGCAGTGCCCAAGGGGAAGCGGGAGCTAGTTGGGAGACCCAGTACTTC
TRBV7-3,TRBJ1-2,NA,NA,CASSLTRVSLDGYTF,TGTGCCAGCAGCTTAACGAGGGTCTCCTTAGATGGCTACACCTTC
TRBV20-1,TRBJ1-5,NA,NA,CSARDLGVDSNQPQHF,TGCAGTGCTAGAGATCTAGGGGTCGATAGCAATCAGCCCCAGCATTTT
TRBV27,TRBJ1-3,TRBD1,many,CASSPAGQRSGNTIYF,TGTGCCAGCAGTCCCGCGGGACAGCGTTCTGGAAACACCATATATTTT
TRBV2,TRBJ2-5,NA,many,CASIFSETQYF,TGTGCCAGCATCTTTAGTGAGACCCAGTACTTC
TRBV12-3/TRBV12-4,TRBJ1-4,NA,many,CASTKTDSNEKLFF,TGTGCCAGCACTAAGACGGATTCTAATGAAAAACTGTTTTTT
TRBV12-3/TRBV12-4,TRBJ1-1,NA,NA,CASSPRAGPNTEAFF,TGTGCCAGCAGTCCCCGCGCGGGGCCGAACACTGAAGCTTTCTTT
TRBV10-3,TRBJ1-1,NA,many,CAISDLQGSEAFF,TGTGCCATCAGTGACCTACAAGGATCTGAAGCTTTCTTT
TRBV20-1,TRBJ1-2,NA,NA,CSASNGYTF,TGCAGTGCTAGTAATGGCTACACCTTC
TRBV1,TRBJ1-2,NA,few,CTSSQAGTNYGYTF,TGCACCAGCAGCCAAGCAGGGACTAACTATGGCTACACCTTC
TRBV10-3,TRBJ2-5,NA,many,CAISGSLAGETQYF,TGTGCCATCAGTGGGAGCCTAGCCGGGGAGACCCAGTACTTC
TRBV7-3,TRBJ1-1,NA,few,CASSLLGRDTEAFF,TGTGCCAGCAGCTTACTGGGTAGGGACACTGAAGCTTTCTTT
TRBV6-5,TRBJ1-2,TRBD1,few,CASSYHGQADWGYTF,TGTGCCAGCAGTTACCATGGACAGGCGGACTGGGGCTACACCTTC
TRBV12-3/TRBV12-4,TRBJ2-7,NA,many,CASSLAYGYEQYF,TGTGCCAGCAGTTTAGCGTACGGCTACGAGCAGTACTTC
TRBV29-1,TRBJ1-2,NA,many,CSAKTGTYGYTF,TGCAGCGCAAAAACAGGGACCTATGGCTACACCTTC
TRBV7-2,TRBJ2-1,NA,few,CASSLWGLVNNEQFF,TGTGCCAGCAGCTTATGGGGCCTGGTAAACAATGAGCAGTTCTTC
TRBV5-1,TRBJ1-1,TRBD1,NA,CASSLKQGGTEAFF,TGCGCCAGCAGCCTAAAACAGGGGGGCACTGAAGCTTTCTTT
TRBV4-2,TRBJ2-2,TRBD1,many,CASSRIPGQGKTGELFF,TGTGCCAGCAGCCGTATTCCGGGACAGGGGAAGACCGGGGAGCTGTTTTTT
TRBV4-3,TRBJ1-5,NA,NA,CASSQGWQVVNQPQHF,TGCGCCAGCAGCCAAGGGTGGCAGGTCGTCAATCAGCCCCAGCATTTT
TRBV9,TRBJ2-1,NA,many,CASSVPGNEQFF,TGTGCCAGCAGCGTCCCAGGCAATGAGCAGTTCTTC
TRBV18,TRBJ1-4,TRBD1,NA,CASSLSTGGTNEKLFF,TGTGCCAGCTCGCTATCGACAGGGGGCACTAATGAAAAACTGTTTTTT
TRBV12-5,TRBJ2-1,NA,many,CASGFRDTAPYNEQFF,TGTGCTAGTGGTTTCCGGGACACGGCCCCGTACAATGAGCAGTTCTTC
TRBV5-5,TRBJ1-2,NA,NA,CASSSTGTSGTRDYTF,TGTGCCAGCAGCTCTACCGGGACATCGGGGACTAGGGACTACACCTTC
TRBV28,TRBJ2-7,TRBD2,NA,CASSFLAGGGEQYF,TGTGCCAGCAGTTTCCTAGCGGGGGGCGGCGAGCAGTACTTC
TRBV28,TRBJ2-5,NA,many,CASSLPQRQSPRIRETQYF,TGTGCCAGCAGCCTTCCTCAACGACAGTCGCCCCGTATAAGAGAGACCCAGTACTTC
TRBV5-1,TRBJ2-2,NA,many,CASSLFTGGGELFF,TGCGCCAGCAGCCTATTCACAGGAGGCGGGGAGCTGTTTTTT
TRBV29-1,TRBJ2-5,NA,many,CSVIGRETQYF,TGCAGCGTAATAGGGCGGGAGACCCAGTACTTC
TRBV27,TRBJ2-6,NA,many,CASSLSAGSGANVLTF,TGTGCCAGCAGTTTATCGGCGGGCTCTGGGGCCAACGTCCTGACTTTC